Listed below are T cell receptor beta chains from one sample, sequenced in a study of cytomegalovirus exposure and HLA in healthy donors. Profiled with immunoSEQ multiplex PCR; TCRdb holds only in-frame clones, not every one. The sample gives 250,000 or so clones, 70% to 90% of which show up once; 1.3% is in the top ten. Sequencing used PBMCs. The receptors were sampled from a human donor in good health. CDR3s include the opening cysteine and the closing phenylalanine or tryptophan. The D gene is left open where the match is weak. For some rows the clone size is stated as once, few or many, or as a class when expanded; others skip it.

J: TRBJ2-1; V: TRBV4-2; size: -; D: -; CDR3: CASSQEPERSSYNEQFF; DNA: TGTGCCAGCAGCCAAGAACCCGAGAGGAGCTCCTACAATGAGCAGTTCTTC
J: TRBJ2-1; V: TRBV5-1; size: -; D: TRBD2; CDR3: CASSLAGGSSLSFF; DNA: TGCGCCAGCAGCCTAGCGGGAGGTTCCAGTCTTTCGTTCTTC
J: TRBJ1-1; V: TRBV5-4; size: few; D: -; CDR3: CASSLAGMNTEAFF; DNA: TGTGCCAGCAGCTTAGCAGGAATGAACACTGAAGCTTTCTTT
J: TRBJ2-4; V: TRBV4-2; size: -; D: -; CDR3: CASSQDSENIQYF; DNA: TGTGCCAGCAGCCAAGATTCCGAAAACATTCAGTACTTC
J: TRBJ2-7; V: TRBV5-1; size: -; D: -; CDR3: CASSRLGYEQYF; DNA: TGCGCCAGCAGCCGACTAGGCTACGAGCAGTACTTC
J: TRBJ2-5; V: TRBV7-8; size: -; D: -; CDR3: CASYTYRAGETQYF; DNA: TGTGCCAGCTATACGTACAGGGCTGGGGAGACCCAGTACTTC
J: TRBJ2-5; V: TRBV10-3; size: -; D: TRBD1; CDR3: CAIKGAEETQYF; DNA: TGTGCCATCAAGGGGGCAGAGGAGACCCAGTACTTC
J: TRBJ2-7; V: TRBV25-1; size: -; D: TRBD2; CDR3: CASSGRGLAGFYEQYF; DNA: TGTGCCAGCAGTGGCCGGGGGCTAGCGGGATTCTACGAGCAGTACTTC
J: TRBJ2-2; V: TRBV10-3; size: once; D: -; CDR3: CAILVRKHTGELFF; DNA: TGTGCCATACTTGTCAGGAAACACACCGGGGAGCTGTTTTTT
J: TRBJ2-5; V: TRBV4-3; size: -; D: TRBD2; CDR3: CASSQERGAGGPSDQETQYF; DNA: TGCGCCAGCAGCCAAGAGCGAGGGGCGGGAGGGCCCTCCGACCAAGAGACCCAGTACTTC
J: TRBJ2-5; V: TRBV27; size: -; D: TRBD2; CDR3: CASSSLASPPETQYF; DNA: TGTGCCAGCTCTTCACTAGCGAGCCCCCCAGAGACCCAGTACTTC
J: TRBJ2-3; V: TRBV6-6; size: -; D: -; CDR3: CASSSKQGYANTQYF; DNA: TGTGCCAGCAGTTCCAAACAGGGCTACGCTAATACGCAGTATTTT
J: TRBJ2-7; V: TRBV7-9; size: -; D: -; CDR3: CASSLRSGHYEQYF; DNA: TGTGCCAGCAGCTTGAGATCCGGACACTACGAGCAGTACTTC
J: TRBJ2-3; V: TRBV7-2; size: -; D: -; CDR3: CASSLEYPSTDTQYF; DNA: TGTGCCAGCAGCTTAGAATATCCTAGCACAGATACGCAGTATTTT
J: TRBJ1-1; V: TRBV14; size: -; D: -; CDR3: CASSLDGQPEAFF; DNA: TGTGCCAGCAGCCTGGACGGACAGCCTGAAGCTTTCTTT
J: TRBJ2-5; V: TRBV7-2; size: -; D: -; CDR3: CASSRGQQETQYF; DNA: TGTGCCAGCAGCCGTGGACAGCAAGAGACCCAGTACTTC
J: TRBJ2-1; V: TRBV27; size: -; D: TRBD1; CDR3: CASSLGAGGRNEQFF; DNA: TGTGCCAGCAGTTTGGGGGCAGGGGGTCGCAATGAGCAGTTCTTC
J: TRBJ2-5; V: TRBV5-1; size: -; D: TRBD1; CDR3: CASSAGTGESQETQYF; DNA: TGCGCCAGCAGCGCAGGGACAGGGGAGTCCCAAGAGACCCAGTACTTC
J: TRBJ2-3; V: TRBV6-1; size: -; D: TRBD2; CDR3: CASGHRRETTDTQYF; DNA: TGTGCCAGCGGGCATCGGCGGGAGACCACAGATACGCAGTATTTT
J: TRBJ2-7; V: TRBV6-5; size: -; D: TRBD1; CDR3: CASRTGGGLKQYF; DNA: TGTGCCAGCAGGACAGGGGGGGGATTAAAGCAGTACTTC
J: TRBJ2-7; V: TRBV21-1; size: -; D: -; CDR3: CASSNAGTGIDEQYF; DNA: TGTGCCAGCAGCAATGCCGGGACAGGGATCGACGAGCAGTACTTC
J: TRBJ1-2; V: TRBV19; size: -; D: -; CDR3: CASAPGGYGYTF; DNA: TGTGCCAGCGCTCCGGGGGGGTATGGCTACACCTTC
J: TRBJ2-2; V: TRBV10-1; size: once; D: TRBD1; CDR3: CASSTQGAPGELFF; DNA: TGCGCCAGCAGCACACAGGGGGCCCCCGGGGAGCTGTTTTTT
J: TRBJ1-4; V: TRBV6-1; size: -; D: -; CDR3: CASSARGEKLFF; DNA: TGTGCCAGCAGTGCCAGGGGTGAAAAACTGTTTTTT
J: TRBJ2-7; V: TRBV19; size: -; D: -; CDR3: CASSILPSLPYEQYF; DNA: TGTGCCAGTAGTATTCTCCCATCGCTACCTTACGAGCAGTACTTC
J: TRBJ1-1; V: TRBV19; size: once; D: TRBD1; CDR3: CASSTPGQGQAFF; DNA: TGTGCCAGTAGTACCCCAGGACAGGGTCAAGCTTTCTTT
J: TRBJ1-1; V: TRBV7-8; size: -; D: -; CDR3: CASSSGSGLRAFF; DNA: TGTGCCAGCAGCTCTGGTAGCGGCCTTCGAGCTTTCTTT
J: TRBJ2-2; V: TRBV5-8; size: -; D: -; CDR3: CASSLGGRNTGELFF; DNA: TGTGCCAGCAGCTTGGGCGGAAGGAACACCGGGGAGCTGTTTTTT
J: TRBJ2-2; V: TRBV6-5; size: -; D: -; CDR3: CASSYRRALAGELFF; DNA: TGTGCCAGCAGTTACAGGAGGGCTCTCGCCGGGGAGCTGTTTTTT
J: TRBJ1-2; V: TRBV9; size: -; D: TRBD1; CDR3: CASSVAGTAYYGYTF; DNA: TGTGCCAGCAGCGTAGCCGGGACAGCTTACTATGGCTACACCTTC
J: TRBJ2-3; V: TRBV10-1; size: -; D: TRBD2; CDR3: CATTTSPDFPQYF; DNA: TGCGCCACTACGACTAGCCCCGATTTTCCGCAGTATTTT
J: TRBJ2-2; V: TRBV5-6; size: -; D: TRBD2; CDR3: CASSLWTRGAGELFF; DNA: TGTGCCAGCAGCTTGTGGACTAGGGGCGCCGGGGAGCTGTTTTTT
J: TRBJ2-2; V: TRBV7-3; size: once; D: -; CDR3: CASSMGDGGRGELFF; DNA: TGTGCCAGCAGCATGGGAGACGGAGGTAGAGGGGAGCTGTTTTTT
J: TRBJ2-6; V: TRBV5-1; size: -; D: TRBD1; CDR3: CASSFYGQGASGANVLTF; DNA: TGCGCCAGCAGCTTCTACGGACAGGGGGCTTCTGGGGCCAACGTCCTGACTTTC
J: TRBJ1-2; V: TRBV10-2; size: -; D: -; CDR3: CASSEGRTPTYGYTF; DNA: TGCGCCAGCAGTGAGGGACGGACACCTACCTATGGCTACACCTTC
J: TRBJ2-2; V: TRBV7-9; size: -; D: TRBD1; CDR3: CASSTPTGVGELFF; DNA: TGTGCCAGCAGCACCCCAACAGGGGTCGGGGAGCTGTTTTTT
J: TRBJ1-2; V: TRBV10-3; size: -; D: -; CDR3: CAISERALDYGYTF; DNA: TGTGCCATCAGTGAGAGGGCACTAGACTATGGCTACACCTTC
J: TRBJ1-2; V: TRBV28; size: -; D: -; CDR3: CASSPSGDFNYGYIF; DNA: TGTGCCAGCAGTCCCTCGGGGGACTTCAACTATGGCTACATCTTC
J: TRBJ2-1; V: TRBV27; size: once; D: TRBD2; CDR3: CASSPGLAGNSYNEQFF; DNA: TGTGCCAGCAGCCCAGGACTAGCGGGAAACTCCTACAATGAGCAGTTCTTC
J: TRBJ2-7; V: TRBV27; size: few; D: -; CDR3: CASRDVAGDRGEQYF; DNA: TGTGCCAGCAGGGACGTAGCGGGAGACAGGGGCGAGCAGTACTTC
J: TRBJ2-7; V: TRBV19; size: -; D: TRBD1; CDR3: CASRGQGAYEQYF; DNA: TGTGCCAGCAGGGGACAGGGGGCCTACGAGCAGTACTTC
J: TRBJ2-7; V: TRBV11-2; size: -; D: TRBD1; CDR3: CASSLGQGAEQYF; DNA: TGTGCCAGCAGCTTAGGGCAGGGGGCCGAGCAGTACTTC
J: TRBJ2-5; V: TRBV5-1; size: -; D: -; CDR3: CASSRMQGTQETQYF; DNA: TGCGCCAGCAGCCGCATGCAGGGTACCCAAGAGACCCAGTACTTC
J: TRBJ2-5; V: TRBV18; size: -; D: TRBD2; CDR3: CASSPRSISGRGETQYF; DNA: TGTGCCAGCTCACCGCGGTCTATAAGCGGGAGAGGGGAGACCCAGTACTTC
J: TRBJ1-1; V: TRBV2; size: -; D: -; CDR3: CASSPRGGLGQAFF; DNA: TGTGCCAGCAGTCCCCGCGGGGGGCTCGGGCAAGCTTTCTTT
J: TRBJ2-5; V: TRBV6-1; size: once; D: -; CDR3: CASSEEGTGETQYF; DNA: TGTGCCAGCAGTGAAGAAGGTACAGGCGAGACCCAGTACTTC
J: TRBJ2-3; V: TRBV5-8; size: once; D: -; CDR3: CASRIRISHSGTDTQYF; DNA: TGTGCCAGCAGAATTAGGATTAGCCACTCAGGCACAGATACGCAGTATTTT
J: TRBJ1-1; V: TRBV6-4; size: -; D: -; CDR3: CACSAQEGMKTEAFF; DNA: TGTGCCTGCAGTGCCCAGGAGGGAATGAAGACTGAAGCTTTCTTT
J: TRBJ2-7; V: TRBV5-1; size: -; D: TRBD2; CDR3: CASSLIIAGAYEQYF; DNA: TGCGCCAGCAGCCTAATTATAGCGGGAGCGTACGAGCAGTACTTC
J: TRBJ1-1; V: TRBV6-5; size: -; D: -; CDR3: CASTRHGNTEAFF; DNA: TGTGCCAGCACCCGACACGGGAACACTGAAGCTTTCTTT
J: TRBJ1-5; V: TRBV28; size: -; D: -; CDR3: CASSLGSNSNQPQHF; DNA: TGTGCCAGCAGTTTGGGCAGCAATAGCAATCAGCCCCAGCATTTT
J: TRBJ2-5; V: TRBV29-1; size: -; D: -; CDR3: CSVEDPGDAQETQYF; DNA: TGCAGCGTTGAAGATCCGGGGGACGCACAAGAGACCCAGTACTTC
J: TRBJ1-1; V: TRBV7-9; size: -; D: -; CDR3: CSSSATLNTEAFF; DNA: TGTTCCAGCAGCGCGACTTTGAACACTGAAGCTTTCTTT
J: TRBJ1-4; V: TRBV4-1; size: few; D: -; CDR3: CASSRPVYEKLFF; DNA: TGCGCCAGCAGCCGTCCCGTTTATGAAAAACTGTTTTTT
J: TRBJ2-1; V: TRBV7-9; size: -; D: -; CDR3: CASSSPGNEQFF; DNA: TGTGCCAGCAGCTCACCGGGGAATGAGCAGTTCTTC
J: TRBJ2-7; V: TRBV27; size: once; D: TRBD2; CDR3: CASSPGLVYEQYF; DNA: TGTGCCAGCAGTCCCGGACTAGTCTACGAGCAGTACTTC
J: TRBJ2-2; V: TRBV7-8; size: -; D: -; CDR3: CASSFAVLAGLNTGELFF; DNA: TGTGCCAGCAGCTTTGCCGTCTTGGCGGGATTGAACACCGGGGAGCTGTTTTTT